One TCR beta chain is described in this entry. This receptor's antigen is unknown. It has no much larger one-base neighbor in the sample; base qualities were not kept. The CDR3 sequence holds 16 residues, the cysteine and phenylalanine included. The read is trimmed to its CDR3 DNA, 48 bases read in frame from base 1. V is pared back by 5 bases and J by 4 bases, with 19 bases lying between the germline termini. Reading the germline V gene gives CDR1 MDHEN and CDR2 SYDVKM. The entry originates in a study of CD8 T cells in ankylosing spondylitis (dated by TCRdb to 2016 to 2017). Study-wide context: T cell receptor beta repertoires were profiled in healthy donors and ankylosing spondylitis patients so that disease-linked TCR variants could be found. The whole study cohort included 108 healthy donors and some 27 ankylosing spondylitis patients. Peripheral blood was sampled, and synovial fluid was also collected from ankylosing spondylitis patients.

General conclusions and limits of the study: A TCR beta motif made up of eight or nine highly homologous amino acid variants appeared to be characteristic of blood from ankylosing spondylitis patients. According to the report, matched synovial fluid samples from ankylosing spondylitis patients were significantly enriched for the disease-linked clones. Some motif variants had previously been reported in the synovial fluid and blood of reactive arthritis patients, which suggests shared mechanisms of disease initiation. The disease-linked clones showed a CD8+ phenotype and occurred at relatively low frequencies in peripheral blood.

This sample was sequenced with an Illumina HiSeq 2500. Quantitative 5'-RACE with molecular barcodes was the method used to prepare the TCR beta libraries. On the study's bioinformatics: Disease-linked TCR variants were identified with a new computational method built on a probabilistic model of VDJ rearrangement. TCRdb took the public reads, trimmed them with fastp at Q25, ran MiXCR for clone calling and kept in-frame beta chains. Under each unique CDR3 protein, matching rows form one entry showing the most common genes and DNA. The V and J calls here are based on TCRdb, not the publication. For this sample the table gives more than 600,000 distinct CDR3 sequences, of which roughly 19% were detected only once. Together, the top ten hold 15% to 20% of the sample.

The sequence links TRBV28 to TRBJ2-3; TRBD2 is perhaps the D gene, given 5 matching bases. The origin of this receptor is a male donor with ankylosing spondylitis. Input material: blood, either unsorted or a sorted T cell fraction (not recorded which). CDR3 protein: CASSTPGVPSSDTQYF. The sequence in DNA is TGTGCCAGCAGTACCCCCGGCGTGCCTAGCTCAGATACGCAGTATTTT.